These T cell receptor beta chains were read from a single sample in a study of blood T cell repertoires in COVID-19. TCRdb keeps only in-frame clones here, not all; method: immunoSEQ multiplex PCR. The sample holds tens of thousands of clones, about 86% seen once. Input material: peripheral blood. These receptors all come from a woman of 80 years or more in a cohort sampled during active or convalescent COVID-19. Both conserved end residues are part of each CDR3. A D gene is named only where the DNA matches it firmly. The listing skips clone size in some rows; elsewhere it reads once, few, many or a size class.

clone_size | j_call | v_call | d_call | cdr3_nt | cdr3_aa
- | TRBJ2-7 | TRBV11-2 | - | TGTGCCAGCAGCACTCGGTCAGGGCCCTACGAGCAGTACTTC | CASSTRSGPYEQYF
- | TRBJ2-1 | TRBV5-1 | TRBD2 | TGCGCCAGCAGCCGTAGCGGGAGGGAATATGAGCAGTTCTTC | CASSRSGREYEQFF
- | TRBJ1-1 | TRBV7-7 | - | TGTGCTAGCAGCTTAGATAAGAACACTGAAGCTTTCTTT | CASSLDKNTEAFF
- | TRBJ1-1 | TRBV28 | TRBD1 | TGTGCCAGCAGTACCCAGGGGGCGAACACTGAAGCTTTCTTT | CASSTQGANTEAFF
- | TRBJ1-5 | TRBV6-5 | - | TGTGCCAGCAGTCCCGGACAGTTGGGCAATCAGCCCCAGCATTTT | CASSPGQLGNQPQHF
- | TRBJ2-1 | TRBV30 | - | TGTGCCTGGAGTGGAGGACTCCGAGGCCATGAGCAGTTCTTC | CAWSGGLRGHEQFF
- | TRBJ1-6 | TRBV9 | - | TGTGCCAGCAGCGTAGAGCCCAATTCACCCCTCCACTTT | CASSVEPNSPLHF
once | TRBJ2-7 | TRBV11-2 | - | TGTGCCAGCGGGGGGTCCTACGAGCAGTACTTC | CASGGSYEQYF
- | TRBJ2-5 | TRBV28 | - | TGTGCCAGCACTGACAGCCGGGAGACCCAGTACTTC | CASTDSRETQYF
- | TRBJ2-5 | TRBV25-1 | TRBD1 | TGTGCCAGCAGAGGACAGGGCGCGGAGACCCAGTACTTC | CASRGQGAETQYF
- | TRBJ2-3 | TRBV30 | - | TGTGCCTGGAGTTATGTGGATACGCAGTATTTT | CAWSYVDTQYF
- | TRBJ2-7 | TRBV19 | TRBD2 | TGTGCCAGTAGTAACCTCCTAGCGGGAGGCACCTACGAGCAGTACTTC | CASSNLLAGGTYEQYF
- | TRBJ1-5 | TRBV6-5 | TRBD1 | TGTGCCAGCAGGCCCCGGGACAGGGGAGTCCAGCCCCAGCATTTT | CASRPRDRGVQPQHF
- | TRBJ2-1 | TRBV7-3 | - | TGTGCCAGCAGCCCCACCACTGTAAATGAGCAGTTCTTC | CASSPTTVNEQFF
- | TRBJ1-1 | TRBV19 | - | TGTGCCAGTAGTATGGGAGGGACACCTAACACTGAAGCTTTCTTT | CASSMGGTPNTEAFF
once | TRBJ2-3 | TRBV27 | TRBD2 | TGTGCCAGCAGTCCGCCAGCGGGAGAAAGAACAGATACGCAGTATTTT | CASSPPAGERTDTQYF
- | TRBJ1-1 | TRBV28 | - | TGTGCCAGTCCGGGAGTGAACACTGAAGCTTTCTTT | CASPGVNTEAFF
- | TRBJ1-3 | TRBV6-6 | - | TGTGCCAGCAGTTACGAGGGCTCTGGAAACACCATATATTTT | CASSYEGSGNTIYF
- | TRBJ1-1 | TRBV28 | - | TGTGCCAGCAGTAAAGGGGGAGCTTTCTTT | CASSKGGAFF
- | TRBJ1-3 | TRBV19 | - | TGTGCCAGTAGCGACAGCTTAGGAAACACCATATATTTT | CASSDSLGNTIYF
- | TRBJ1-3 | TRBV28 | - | TGTGCCAGCAGCGGGGCGGGGGGAAACACCATATATTTT | CASSGAGGNTIYF
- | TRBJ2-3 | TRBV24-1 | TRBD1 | TGTGCCACCCGGGGGCCAGGGGGCATGGAGGGCACAGATACGCAGTATTTT | CATRGPGGMEGTDTQYF
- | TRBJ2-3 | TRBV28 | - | TGTGCCAGCAGTGTGACGGGTTACACAGATACGCAGTATTTT | CASSVTGYTDTQYF
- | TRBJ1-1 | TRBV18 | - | TGTGCCAGCTCGGTAGGGGTATGGGGTGAAGCTTTCTTT | CASSVGVWGEAFF
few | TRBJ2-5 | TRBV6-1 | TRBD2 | TGTGCCAGCAGTGAATTAGCGGGAGGTCCTCAAGAGACCCAGTACTTC | CASSELAGGPQETQYF
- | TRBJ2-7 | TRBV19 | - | TGTGCCAGTAGTCCGAGTCCGGGACACCTGGCCTACGAGCAGTACTTC | CASSPSPGHLAYEQYF
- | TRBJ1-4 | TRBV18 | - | TGTGCCAGCTCACCACAGGGGAATGAAAAACTGTTTTTT | CASSPQGNEKLFF
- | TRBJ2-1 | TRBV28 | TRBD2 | TGTGCCAGCAGCAAGACTAGCGGGAGGAACAATGAGCAGTTCTTC | CASSKTSGRNNEQFF
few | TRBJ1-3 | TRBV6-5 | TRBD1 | TGTGCCAGCAGTTGGGACAGTGGAAACACCATATATTTT | CASSWDSGNTIYF
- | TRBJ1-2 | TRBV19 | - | TGTGCCAGTAGTATCCAGGCCGGTGGCTACACCTTC | CASSIQAGGYTF
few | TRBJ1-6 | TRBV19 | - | TGTGCCAGTAGAACGACATTGGGGGGTTCACCCCTCCACTTT | CASRTTLGGSPLHF